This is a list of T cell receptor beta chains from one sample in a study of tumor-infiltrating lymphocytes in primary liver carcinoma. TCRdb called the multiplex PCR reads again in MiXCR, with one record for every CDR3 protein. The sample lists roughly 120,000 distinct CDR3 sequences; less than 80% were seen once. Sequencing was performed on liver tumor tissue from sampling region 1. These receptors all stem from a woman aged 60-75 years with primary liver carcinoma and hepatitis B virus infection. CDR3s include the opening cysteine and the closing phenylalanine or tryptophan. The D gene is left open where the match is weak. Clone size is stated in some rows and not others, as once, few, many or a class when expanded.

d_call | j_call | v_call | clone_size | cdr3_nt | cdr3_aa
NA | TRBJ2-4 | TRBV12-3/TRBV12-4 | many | TGTGCCAGCAGCTCTCGACAAATACTAGCCAAAAACATTCAGTACTTC | CASSSRQILAKNIQYF
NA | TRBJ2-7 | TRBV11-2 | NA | TGTACCAGCAGCTTGGCATCGGGGGCAGGAGGCTACGAGCAGTACTTC | CTSSLASGAGGYEQYF
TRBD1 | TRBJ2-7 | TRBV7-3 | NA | TGTGCCAGCAGCTTAACCGGGACAGGGACCTACGAGCAGTACTTC | CASSLTGTGTYEQYF
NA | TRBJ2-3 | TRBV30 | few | TGTGCCTGGAGTGTGTTCGTAGCAGATACGCAGTATTTT | CAWSVFVADTQYF
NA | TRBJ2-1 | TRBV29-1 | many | TGCAGCGTTGAAGAAGCTGGGCACTTCTACAACTACAATGAGCAGTTCTTC | CSVEEAGHFYNYNEQFF
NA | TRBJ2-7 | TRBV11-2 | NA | TGTGCCAGCAACTTAGAGCGGTGGCAGGTCTACGAGCAGTACTTC | CASNLERWQVYEQYF
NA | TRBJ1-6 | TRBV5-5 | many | TGTGCCAGCATTCGGGGGGCACCCCTCCACTTT | CASIRGAPLHF
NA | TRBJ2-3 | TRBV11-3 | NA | TGTACCAGCAGCCGCAGGAAACACACAGATACGCAGTATTTT | CTSSRRKHTDTQYF
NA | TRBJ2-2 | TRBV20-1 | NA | TGCAGTGCCCAGAAGGGCCCTTACACCGGGGAGCTGTTTTTT | CSAQKGPYTGELFF
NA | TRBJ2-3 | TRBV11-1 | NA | TGTGCCAGCAGCTTATACAGACTCACAGATACGCAGTATTTC | CASSLYRLTDTQYF
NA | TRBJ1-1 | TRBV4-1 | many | TGCGCCAGCAGCCTGGGGGAGGACACTGAAGCTTTCTTT | CASSLGEDTEAFF
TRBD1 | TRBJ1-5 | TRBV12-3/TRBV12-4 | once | TGTGTCAGCAGGGGGGAACACGGGCAGCCCCAGCATTTT | CVSRGEHGQPQHF
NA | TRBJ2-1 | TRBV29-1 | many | TGCAGCGTTGGGTCAGCCGGCTACAATGAGCAGTTCTTC | CSVGSAGYNEQFF
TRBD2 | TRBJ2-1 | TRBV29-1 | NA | TGCAGCGCTGTGACTAGCGGTCATGAGCAGTTCTTC | CSAVTSGHEQFF